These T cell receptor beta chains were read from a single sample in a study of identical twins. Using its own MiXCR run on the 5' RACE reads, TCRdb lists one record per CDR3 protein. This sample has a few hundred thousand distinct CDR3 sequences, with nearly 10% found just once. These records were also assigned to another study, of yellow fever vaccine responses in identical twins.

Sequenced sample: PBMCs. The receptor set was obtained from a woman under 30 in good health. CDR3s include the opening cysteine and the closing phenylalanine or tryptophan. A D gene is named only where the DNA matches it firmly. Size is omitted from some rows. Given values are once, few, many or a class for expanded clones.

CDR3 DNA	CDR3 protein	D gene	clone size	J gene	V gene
TGTGCCAGCGGGGGGAAGCGGGCAGGCCACACAGATACGCAGTATTTT	CASGGKRAGHTDTQYF	.	.	TRBJ2-3	TRBV9
TGCAGCGTTGAACTGATGGGCTCCTACGAGCAGTACTTC	CSVELMGSYEQYF	.	few	TRBJ2-7	TRBV29-1
TGTGCCAGCAGCTCCTCACAGGGGGCAGATACGCAGTATTTT	CASSSSQGADTQYF	TRBD1	few	TRBJ2-3	TRBV12-3/TRBV12-4
TGCGCCAGCAGGGGGGCGCGGATTCACACCGGGGAGCTGTTTTTT	CASRGARIHTGELFF	.	few	TRBJ2-2	TRBV5-1
TGCAGCGTTGAAGGGGGGCTTGAAAACATTCAGTACTTC	CSVEGGLENIQYF	.	few	TRBJ2-4	TRBV29-1
TGTGCCAGCCACACAGGGGTCGGCTACACCTTC	CASHTGVGYTF	TRBD1	many	TRBJ1-2	TRBV6-2/TRBV6-3
TGCAGTCCAACCAGTAGCGGGAGGGCCGACAATGAGCAGTTCTTC	CSPTSSGRADNEQFF	TRBD2	few	TRBJ2-1	TRBV20-1
TGCAGTGCTAGACTTGGGGTGGACTATGGCTACACCTTC	CSARLGVDYGYTF	.	many	TRBJ1-2	TRBV20-1
TGTGCCAGCACCGGGACTAGCGGGAGCTTCGAGCAGTACTTC	CASTGTSGSFEQYF	TRBD2	few	TRBJ2-7	TRBV2
TGCGCCAGCAGCTTGGGTTTTCCGGGCGAAAACATTCAGTACTTC	CASSLGFPGENIQYF	.	many	TRBJ2-4	TRBV5-1
TGTGCCTGCAGCCCAGAAGCGGGGGCCACAGATACGCAGTATTTT	CACSPEAGATDTQYF	TRBD2	.	TRBJ2-3	TRBV3-1
TGTGCCAGCAGTGGGGAAGTAAGGGACTCACCCCTCCACTTT	CASSGEVRDSPLHF	.	.	TRBJ1-6	TRBV2
TGCAGTGCTAGAGATGTCAGACTTGAGTACTTC	CSARDVRLEYF	.	many	TRBJ2-4	TRBV20-1